This T cell receptor (beta chain) came from a study of cytomegalovirus exposure and HLA in healthy donors. Findings of the study overall: Looking again later, the authors saw that most CMV-associated TCR beta chains seemed HLA-restricted.

Comments on this clone: Antigen: not known.

The germline V gene encodes CDR1 MGHRA and CDR2 YSYEKL. This CDR3 has 15 amino acids. V trimming: 2 bases; J trimming: 1 base; junction bases outside the gene matches: 3. Use of 60 Vbeta and 13 Jbeta primers characterized the PCR. Some clones are missing from TCRdb's copy, which holds only in-frame ones; the method was immunoSEQ multiplex PCR. The sample yields some 120,000 clones, of which the top ten take up 3% to 4.5%. The TCR was taken from a man in his thirties or forties in good health and CMV-seronegative. V usage is TRBV4-1 and J usage is TRBJ1-2, with 8 nucleotides matching TRBD1. Sample: PBMCs. CDR3 DNA: TGCGCCAGCAGCCAATCAGGGGGCGGTAACTATGGCTACACCTTC. Translating gives CASSQSGGGNYGYTF.